The 27 T cell receptor beta chains presented below share a single source sample, sequenced in a study of T cell repertoires in cytomegalovirus infection. For these TCRs, the target antigens are not known. Each CDR3 protein is one row after TCRdb ran MiXCR on the reads. This sample carries around 89,000 distinct CDR3 sequences, around 28% of them seen once, and the ten largest clones take 71%. Source: CD8+ T cells from cultured PBMCs, taken from culture after CMV antigen stimulation. These receptor sequences come from a human donor in good health (CMV status not recorded). Some clones in this sample may be carry-over from other donors' samples.

This clonotype has a handful of counts. The gene calls are TRBV7-2 and TRBJ2-1; D uncertain. V gave up 5 bases and J gave up 10 bases, with 12 bases separating them. Germline V gives CDR1 SGHTA, CDR2 FQGNSA. This CDR3 comprises 12 residues. CDR3 protein: CASSLVGYEQFF. CDR3 nucleotide sequence: TGTGCCAGCAGCCTCGTAGGATACGAGCAGTTCTTC.

This rearrangement joins TRBV19 to TRBJ1-1; D might be TRBD1 (5 bases). Germline V lookup: CDR1 LNHDA, CDR2 SQIVND (reference sequence). This CDR3 is built from 13 residues. V gave up 8 bases and J gave up 4 bases, with 14 bases separating them. CDR3 DNA: TGTGCCAGTTCCATGGGGGGGGGCACTGAAGCTTTCTTT. Protein sequence: CASSMGGGTEAFF.

A few counts support this clonotype. The rearrangement links TRBV28 to TRBJ2-7; 7 positions match TRBD1. There are 15 residues in the CDR3. Germline loops: CDR1 MDHEN, CDR2 SYDVKM. The ends lost 2 bases at V and 2 bases at J; junction bases unmatched: 6. The CDR3 loop reads CASSLETGQAYEQYF. In DNA, the CDR3 is TGTGCCAGCAGTTTAGAGACAGGGCAAGCCTACGAGCAGTACTTC.

This clonotype was seen many times. V and J are TRBV19 and TRBJ1-2, with a tentative D call TRBD1 (5 bases). Trimming removed 7 bases at V and 0 bases at J, with 6 bases between. Per the germline V gene, CDR1 is LNHDA and CDR2 is SQIVND (reference sequence). This CDR3 comprises 12 residues. CDR3 protein: CASTGTNYGYTF. The DNA of the CDR3 is TGTGCCAGTACAGGGACTAACTATGGCTACACCTTC.

V and J are TRBV7-2 and TRBJ2-7; a possible D gene is TRBD2 (5 bases). The CDR3 contains 17 residues. The V end lost 4 bases, the J end lost 0 bases, and 19 bases lay between the germline ends. Germline values: CDR1 SGHTA, CDR2 FQGNSA. CDR3 loop: CTSSSDIGKWASYEQYF. CDR3 coding DNA: TGTACCAGCAGCTCCGACATCGGGAAATGGGCCTCCTACGAGCAGTACTTC. The complete variable domain, with remaining parts taken from reference TRBV7-2 and TRBJ2-7, reads GAGVSQSPSNKVTEKGKDVELRCDPISGHTALYWYRQSLGQGLEFLIYFQGNSAPDKSGLPSDRFSAERTGGSVSTLTIQRTQQEDSAVYLCTSSSDIGKWASYEQYFGPGTRLTVT.

This clonotype was observed a handful of times. The chain employs TRBV2 and TRBJ1-2; TRBD1 matches at 7 bases. V was pared by 3 bases and J by 4 bases, with 8 bases of the junction left unmatched. The germline V gene encodes CDR1 SNHLY and CDR2 FYNNEI. CDR3 length equals 15 residues. The CDR3 sequence is CASSDGRGQFYGYTF. In nucleotides, the CDR3 is TGTGCCAGCAGTGATGGAAGGGGACAGTTCTATGGCTACACCTTC.

In nucleotides, the CDR3 is TGTGCCAGCAGCTTAAGGGACACCTACGAGCAGTACTTC. Protein product: CASSLRDTYEQYF. The V gene is TRBV7-6, the J gene TRBJ2-7, with D possibly matching TRBD1 (6 bases). The CDR3 extends over 13 amino acids. CDR1 is SGHVS, CDR2 FNYEAQ, per germline. Deletions cut 2 bases from V and 2 bases from J, with 7 bases between.

In regard to this clonotype: The junction departs from germline at one end; a sequencing error may be responsible. The chain employs TRBV29-1 and TRBJ2-7; tentative D call: TRBD1 (5 bases). The CDR3 runs 13 residues. From germline, CDR1 is SQVTM and CDR2 ANQGSEA. CDR3 nucleotides: TGCAGCGTCGAAGGTGACAGTTACTACGAGCAGTACTTC. Translating gives CSVEGDSYYEQYF.

The V gene is TRBV7-9, the J gene TRBJ2-7; D possibly corresponds to TRBD2 (6 bases). This CDR3 spans 21 amino acids. The V end was cut by 5 bases, the J end by 0 bases, with 32 bases between. In germline, CDR1 is SEHNR, CDR2 FQNEAQ (reference sequence). The chain's CDR3 is CASSTLITPTLPGGPSYEQYF. The CDR3 coding sequence is TGTGCCAGCAGCACTTTAATTACCCCCACCCTTCCCGGGGGTCCCTCCTACGAGCAGTACTTC.

This clonotype occurred many times. This chain joins TRBV7-2 and TRBJ2-5; tentative D call: TRBD1 (6 bases). Germline V gives CDR1 SGHTA, CDR2 FQGNSA. This CDR3 comprises 16 residues. V was shortened by 5 bases and J by 0 bases, with 16 bases between the two germline ends. The CDR3: CASSGRQAPNQETQYF. DNA of the CDR3: TGTGCCAGCAGCGGACGACAGGCTCCTAACCAAGAGACCCAGTACTTC. The whole variable domain, filled in from reference TRBV7-2 and TRBJ2-5, reads GAGVSQSPSNKVTEKGKDVELRCDPISGHTALYWYRQSLGQGLEFLIYFQGNSAPDKSGLPSDRFSAERTGGSVSTLTIQRTQQEDSAVYLCASSGRQAPNQETQYFGPGTRLLVL.

This clonotype turned up a few times. The chain joins TRBV15 to TRBJ2-5, with D possibly matching TRBD2 (5 bases). The germline V gene has CDR1 LNHNV and CDR2 YYDKDF (reference sequence). V shed 0 bases and J shed 5 bases, with 22 bases lying between them. The CDR3 is 18 residues long. CDR3 sequence: CATSRDPPQRRTGETQYF. The CDR3 DNA reads TGTGCCACCAGCAGAGATCCCCCTCAGCGGCGGACGGGGGAGACCCAGTACTTC.

This rearrangement joins TRBV12-3 or TRBV12-4 to TRBJ1-3; TRBD1 aligns across 10 bases. The CDR3 has 15 amino acids. V lost 6 bases, J lost 6 bases, and 8 bases stayed unmatched. The CDR3 DNA reads as TGTGCCAGCAGCCCCACTAGACAGGGGGCAAACACCATATATTTT. Translating it yields CASSPTRQGANTIYF.

To note about this clonotype: A much larger clone lies a single base off, so this may be a read error. The chain is built from TRBV7-4 and TRBJ1-5, with 7 bases lining up with TRBD1. The CDR3 loop spans 15 amino acids. Looked up from germline, CDR1 is SGHVT and CDR2 is SQSDAQ. The CDR3 reads CANSLAAGGPEPQHF. Written as DNA, the CDR3 is TGTGCCAACAGCTTAGCGGCAGGGGGTCCGGAGCCCCAGCATTTT.

This clonotype was recorded at least ten times. The rearrangement joins TRBV10-3 to TRBJ2-5, with a weak D call TRBD1 (6 bases). This CDR3 spans 17 amino acids. Germline V CDR1 and CDR2: ENHRY, SYGVKD. The ends were cut back, 0 bases at V and 1 base at J, with 15 bases in the middle. The CDR3 DNA follows: TGTGCCATCAGTGAGTCGGGGGCAGATGGTGGCCAAGAGACCCAGTACTTC. This sequence encodes CAISESGADGGQETQYF.

This clonotype was detected only a few times. This chain joins TRBV20-1 and TRBJ1-2, with TRBD1 identical over 9 bases. CDR1 and CDR2 (germline): DFQATT, SNEGSKA (reference sequence). The V and J ends lost 4 bases and 8 bases, in that order; junction bases with no gene match: 11. The CDR3 is 14 amino acids. The CDR3 sequence is CSATPGTGMVGYTF. CDR3 in DNA: TGCAGTGCTACCCCCGGGACAGGGATGGTGGGCTACACCTTC.

The chain is built from TRBV11-3 and TRBJ2-7, with D perhaps matching TRBD2 (6 bases). Trimming removed 1 base at V and 6 bases at J, with 13 bases between. The length of the CDR3 is 14 residues. The germline CDR1 and CDR2 sequences are SGHNT and YENEEA. CDR3 sequence (DNA): TGTGCCAGCAGCTTAGGGGGGGAGTCGTGCGAGCAGTACTTC. Amino acid sequence: CASSLGGESCEQYF.

This clonotype appeared a few times. The chain employs TRBV29-1 and TRBJ2-3, with 7 positions matching TRBD2. The V segment lost 0 bases and the J segment 6 bases; nucleotides outside the gene matches: 3. The germline V gene encodes CDR1 SQVTM and CDR2 ANQGSEA. The CDR3 has 13 residues. This CDR3 reads CSVEDYGGDTQYF. The DNA for the CDR3 is TGCAGCGTTGAAGATTACGGGGGGGATACGCAGTATTTT.

Many counts were recorded for this clonotype. The V and J genes are TRBV5-5 and TRBJ2-1, with D possibly matching TRBD1 (6 bases). V gave up 2 bases and J gave up 7 bases, with 10 bases separating them. Germline CDR1 and CDR2: SGHKS and YYEKEE (reference sequence). This CDR3 region has 13 residues. CDR3 amino acids: CASSFSGENEQFF. DNA for the CDR3: TGTGCCAGCAGCTTTTCAGGGGAGAATGAGCAGTTCTTC.

This clonotype appeared a few times. V gene TRBV4-1 combines with J gene TRBJ2-1; TRBD2 matches 9 bases. V lost 4 bases to trimming and J lost 3 bases; unmatched junction nucleotides: 4. This CDR3 spans 15 amino acids. The germline V gene has CDR1 MGHRA and CDR2 YSYEKL. Written as DNA, the CDR3 is TGCGCCAGCAGCCCTAGCGGGACTATCTACAATGAGCAGTTCTTC. Protein product: CASSPSGTIYNEQFF.

This clonotype was seen repeatedly, ten times or more. V is TRBV28 and J is TRBJ2-3; 7 bases map to TRBD1. V lost 3 bases and J lost 8; bases outside the gene matches: 8. CDR1 MDHEN and CDR2 SYDVKM come from the germline V gene. The CDR3 has 14 amino acids. The CDR3 protein is CASSFGTADGTQYF. The CDR3 DNA reads as TGTGCCAGCAGTTTTGGGACAGCGGACGGTACGCAGTATTTT.

The J gene is TRBJ2-1, the V gene TRBV19; possible D gene TRBD2, 7 bases. The CDR3 has 15 amino acids. Germline V gene sequence: CDR1 LNHDA, CDR2 SQIVND (reference sequence). V lost 3 bases and J lost 6, with 15 bases in between. CDR3 DNA sequence: TGTGCCAGTAGTATGGGGGGGGCTCTGGGCAATGAGCAGTTCTTC. Protein product: CASSMGGALGNEQFF.

In this sample, this clonotype turned up many times. The chain employs TRBV12-3 or TRBV12-4 and TRBJ2-1; perhaps TRBD2 as D (5 bases). The CDR3 extends over 12 amino acids. V lost 5 bases and J lost 8, with 10 bases in between. CDR3 residues: CASSPSGYEQFF. CDR3 DNA sequence: TGTGCCAGCAGTCCATCGGGGTATGAGCAGTTCTTC.

To note about this clonotype: One base away lies a much larger clone, so this may be a sequencing read error. This chain joins TRBV25-1 and TRBJ2-2; D might be TRBD2 (5 bases). Germline V gene lookup returns CDR1 MGHDK and CDR2 SYGVNS. CDR3 length: 14 amino acids. The CDR3 protein is CASSATTGTGDLFF. The CDR3 coding sequence is TGTGCCAGCAGTGCGACGACCGGAACCGGGGATCTGTTTTTT.

V is TRBV9 and J is TRBJ2-1, with D unresolved. CDR1 and CDR2 from the germline V gene are SGDLS and YYNGEE. V was cut by 0 bases and J by 0 bases, with 7 bases left in between. This CDR3 has 15 residues. The CDR3 DNA reads as TGTGCCAGCAGCGTAGAGGCGCTCTCCTACAATGAGCAGTTCTTC. As protein: CASSVEALSYNEQFF.

The chain uses TRBV9 and TRBJ2-1, with 7 bases identical to TRBD1. CDR3 length: 16 residues. Germline V gene data show CDR1 as SGDLS and CDR2 as YYNGEE. V was pared by 4 bases and J by 2 bases, with 9 bases of the junction left unmatched. Written as DNA, the CDR3 is TGTGCCAGCAGCCCTCTTACAGGGGAAACCTACAATGAGCAGTTCTTC. This translates into CASSPLTGETYNEQFF.

The J gene is TRBJ2-7, the V gene TRBV10-2; D perhaps matches TRBD1 (5 bases). Trimming left V 8 bases short and J 3 bases short, with 14 bases between. Germline V gene lookup returns CDR1 WSHSY and CDR2 SAAADI. This CDR3 is built from 13 residues. Written as DNA, the CDR3 is TGCGCCAGCGGGCAGGGAATGGGCTACGAGCAGTACTTC. Translating it yields CASGQGMGYEQYF.

As for this clonotype: This could be a read error, since a much larger clone is one nucleotide away. The chain is built from TRBV6-1 and TRBJ1-2, with 7 positions matching TRBD1. The CDR3 covers 14 residues. Germline V gene sequence: CDR1 MNHNS, CDR2 SASEGT. V was pared by 0 bases and J by 7 bases, with 5 bases of the junction left unmatched. CDR3 sequence (DNA): TGTGCCAGCAGTGAAGCGGGGACAGCCTGTGGCTACACCTTC. Its protein product is CASSEAGTACGYTF.